The present T cell receptor beta chain was sequenced within a study of Ad26.COV2.S vaccination and SARS-CoV-2 variants. Measured with immunoSEQ multiplex PCR; TCRdb has only the in-frame clones, and not every one. Altogether some 330,000 clones are present, about nine tenths being singletons, with the ten largest covering over 5%. Study observations and caveats: In vaccinated individuals, spike-specific CD8+ and CD4+ T cell responses reportedly displayed substantial breadth. Ad26.COV2.S recipients had broader spike-specific TCRs (P = 0.0014).

Trimming removed 0 bases from V and 5 bases from J, with 12 bases in between. The CDR3 sequence is 15 residues long. Per germline, CDR1 LNHNV and CDR2 YYDKDF (reference sequence). The treatment denotes: about 20 received Ad26.COV2.S at low or high dose, single or two shots; about 5 received placebo; per-sample allocation not given. The investigators took samples on day 63 after the first vaccine or placebo injection. Aged 18-55 years, donor was enrolled in Boston in about 2020. Notes on this clone: Its antigen is as yet unknown.

Sequencing used peripheral blood, obtained in a trial of Ad26.COV2.S vaccine versus placebo. The rearrangement links TRBV15 to TRBJ2-3; TRBD2 is a possible D gene (5 bases). The TCR comes from a person aged 18-60 years who received the Ad26.COV2.S COVID-19 vaccine or a placebo. The CDR3 sequence: CATSREYGVRDTQYF. In DNA form, the CDR3 reads TGTGCCACCAGCAGAGAGTACGGGGTTAGAGATACGCAGTATTTT.